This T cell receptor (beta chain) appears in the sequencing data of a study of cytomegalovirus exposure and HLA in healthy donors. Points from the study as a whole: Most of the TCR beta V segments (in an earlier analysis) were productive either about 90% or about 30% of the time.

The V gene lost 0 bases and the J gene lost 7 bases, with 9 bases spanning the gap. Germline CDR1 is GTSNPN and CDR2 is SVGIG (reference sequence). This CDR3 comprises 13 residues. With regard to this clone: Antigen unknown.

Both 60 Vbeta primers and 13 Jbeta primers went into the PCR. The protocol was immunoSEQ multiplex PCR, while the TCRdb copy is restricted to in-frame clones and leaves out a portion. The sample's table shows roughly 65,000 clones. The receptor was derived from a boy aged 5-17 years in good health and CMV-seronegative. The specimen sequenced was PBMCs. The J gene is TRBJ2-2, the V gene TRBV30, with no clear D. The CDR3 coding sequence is TGTGCCTGGAGTGTACATGTCGACGGGGAGCTGTTTTTT. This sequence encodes CAWSVHVDGELFF.